One and the same sample provided the 9 T cell receptor beta chains below, sequenced in a study of shared T cell receptors in the human thymus. Here immunoSEQ multiplex PCR was the method, and the copy in TCRdb shows in-frame clones only, minus some. This sample has 700,000 or so clones, with approximately 83% found just once. The same sample was also used in a study of human thymus T cells.

Input material: thymocytes. These receptors came from a girl in the first two years of life with a congenital heart defect.

This clone has a single count. DNA for the CDR3: TGTGCCATCAACGCGGGACTGGGCACAGATACGCAGTATTTT. Protein sequence: CAINAGLGTDTQYF. The V call is TRBV10-3, the J call TRBJ2-3, with D tentatively TRBD2 (6 bases). Between the trimmed V and J ends, which lost 7 bases and 1 base, there was a span of 12 bases. The CDR3 sequence is 14 residues long. Germline lookup yields CDR1 ENHRY and CDR2 SYGVKD.

The genes are TRBV5-1 and TRBJ1-1; D is unclear. CDR3 length: 12 amino acids. V was clipped by 1 base and J by 6 bases, with 7 bases between them. Germline V gives CDR1 SGHRS, CDR2 YFSETQ. The CDR3 DNA is TGCGCCAGCAGCTTGCTAGGCGCTGAAGCTTTCTTT. Residues: CASSLLGAEAFF.

This chain links TRBV28 with TRBJ1-5; no firm D call. V was cut by 3 bases and J by 7 bases, with 10 bases left in between. The CDR3 consists of 13 residues. Germline V CDR1 and CDR2: MDHEN, SYDVKM. The CDR3 nucleotides are TGTGCCAGCAGTTTTTCGGGGAGCCAGCCCCAGCATTTT. It codes for CASSFSGSQPQHF. Filled out from reference TRBV28 and TRBJ1-5, the complete variable domain reads DVKVTQSSRYLVKRTGEKVFLECVQDMDHENMFWYRQDPGLGLRLIYFSYDVKMKEKGDIPEGYSVSREKKERFSLILESASTNQTSMYLCASSFSGSQPQHFGDGTRLSIL.

This rearrangement joins TRBV4-3 to TRBJ2-7; D possibly corresponds to TRBD2 (6 bases). Germline CDR1 LGHNA, CDR2 YSLEER. The V end lost 0 bases, the J end lost 4 bases, and 13 bases lay between the germline ends. CDR3 size: 15 residues. CDR3 loop: CASSQDPGVRYEQYF. The DNA of the CDR3 is TGCGCCAGCAGCCAAGACCCGGGGGTTCGGTACGAGCAGTACTTC.

The V and J genes are TRBV5-4 and TRBJ1-2; tentative D call: TRBD1 (5 bases). The CDR3 runs to 15 residues. V gave up 4 bases and J gave up 5 bases, with 18 bases separating them. From germline, CDR1 is SGHNT and CDR2 YYREEE (reference sequence). In DNA, the CDR3 is TGTGCCAGCAGCCCCAACCCCGGGGGGAGATATGGCTACACCTTC. This gives the protein CASSPNPGGRYGYTF. The whole variable domain, filled in from reference TRBV5-4 and TRBJ1-2, reads ETGVTQSPTHLIKTRGQQVTLRCSSQSGHNTVSWYQQALGQGPQFIFQYYREEENGRGNFPPRFSGLQFPNYSSELNVNALELDDSALYLCASSPNPGGRYGYTFGSGTRLTVV.

V is TRBV27 and J is TRBJ1-4; tentative D call: TRBD1 (5 bases). Germline values: CDR1 MNHEY, CDR2 SMNVEV (reference sequence). Trimming cost V 4 bases and J 7 bases, with 31 bases left between them. The CDR3 is 20 amino acids. The CDR3 DNA is TGTGCCAGCAGTTCCCTCAACCTTTCGGGTAGCTCCGCGGGGGGTGAAAAACTGTTTTTT. Translating gives CASSSLNLSGSSAGGEKLFF.

This clone was counted only a few times. The J gene is TRBJ1-6, the V gene TRBV7-9; no clear D. Per the germline V gene, CDR1 is SEHNR and CDR2 is FQNEAQ (reference sequence). The CDR3 consists of 12 residues. V lost 6 bases and J lost 9, with 9 bases in between. CDR3 nucleotides: TGTGCCAGCAGTGATGCGGGTTCACCCCTCCACTTT. Translating it yields CASSDAGSPLHF.

This chain connects TRBV10-3 to TRBJ2-5; perhaps TRBD1 as D (5 bases). V lost 7 bases and J 5 bases, leaving 20 bases between the germline ends. Germline V CDR1 and CDR2: ENHRY, SYGVKD. The CDR3 is 15 amino acids. This CDR3 is CAITVGHLIGETQYF. For the CDR3, the DNA is TGTGCCATCACAGTTGGACACCTCATAGGGGAGACCCAGTACTTC.

The chain couples TRBV28 to TRBJ2-7, with 8 bases fitting TRBD1. The CDR3 totals 17 residues. Germline-derived CDR1 and CDR2 are MDHEN and SYDVKM. J was trimmed by 0 bases and V by 5 bases; bases with no gene match: 12. In DNA form, the CDR3 reads TGTGCCAGCAGTCTTTTTAACCGACAGGGGAGCTCCTACGAGCAGTACTTC. Translated: CASSLFNRQGSSYEQYF.